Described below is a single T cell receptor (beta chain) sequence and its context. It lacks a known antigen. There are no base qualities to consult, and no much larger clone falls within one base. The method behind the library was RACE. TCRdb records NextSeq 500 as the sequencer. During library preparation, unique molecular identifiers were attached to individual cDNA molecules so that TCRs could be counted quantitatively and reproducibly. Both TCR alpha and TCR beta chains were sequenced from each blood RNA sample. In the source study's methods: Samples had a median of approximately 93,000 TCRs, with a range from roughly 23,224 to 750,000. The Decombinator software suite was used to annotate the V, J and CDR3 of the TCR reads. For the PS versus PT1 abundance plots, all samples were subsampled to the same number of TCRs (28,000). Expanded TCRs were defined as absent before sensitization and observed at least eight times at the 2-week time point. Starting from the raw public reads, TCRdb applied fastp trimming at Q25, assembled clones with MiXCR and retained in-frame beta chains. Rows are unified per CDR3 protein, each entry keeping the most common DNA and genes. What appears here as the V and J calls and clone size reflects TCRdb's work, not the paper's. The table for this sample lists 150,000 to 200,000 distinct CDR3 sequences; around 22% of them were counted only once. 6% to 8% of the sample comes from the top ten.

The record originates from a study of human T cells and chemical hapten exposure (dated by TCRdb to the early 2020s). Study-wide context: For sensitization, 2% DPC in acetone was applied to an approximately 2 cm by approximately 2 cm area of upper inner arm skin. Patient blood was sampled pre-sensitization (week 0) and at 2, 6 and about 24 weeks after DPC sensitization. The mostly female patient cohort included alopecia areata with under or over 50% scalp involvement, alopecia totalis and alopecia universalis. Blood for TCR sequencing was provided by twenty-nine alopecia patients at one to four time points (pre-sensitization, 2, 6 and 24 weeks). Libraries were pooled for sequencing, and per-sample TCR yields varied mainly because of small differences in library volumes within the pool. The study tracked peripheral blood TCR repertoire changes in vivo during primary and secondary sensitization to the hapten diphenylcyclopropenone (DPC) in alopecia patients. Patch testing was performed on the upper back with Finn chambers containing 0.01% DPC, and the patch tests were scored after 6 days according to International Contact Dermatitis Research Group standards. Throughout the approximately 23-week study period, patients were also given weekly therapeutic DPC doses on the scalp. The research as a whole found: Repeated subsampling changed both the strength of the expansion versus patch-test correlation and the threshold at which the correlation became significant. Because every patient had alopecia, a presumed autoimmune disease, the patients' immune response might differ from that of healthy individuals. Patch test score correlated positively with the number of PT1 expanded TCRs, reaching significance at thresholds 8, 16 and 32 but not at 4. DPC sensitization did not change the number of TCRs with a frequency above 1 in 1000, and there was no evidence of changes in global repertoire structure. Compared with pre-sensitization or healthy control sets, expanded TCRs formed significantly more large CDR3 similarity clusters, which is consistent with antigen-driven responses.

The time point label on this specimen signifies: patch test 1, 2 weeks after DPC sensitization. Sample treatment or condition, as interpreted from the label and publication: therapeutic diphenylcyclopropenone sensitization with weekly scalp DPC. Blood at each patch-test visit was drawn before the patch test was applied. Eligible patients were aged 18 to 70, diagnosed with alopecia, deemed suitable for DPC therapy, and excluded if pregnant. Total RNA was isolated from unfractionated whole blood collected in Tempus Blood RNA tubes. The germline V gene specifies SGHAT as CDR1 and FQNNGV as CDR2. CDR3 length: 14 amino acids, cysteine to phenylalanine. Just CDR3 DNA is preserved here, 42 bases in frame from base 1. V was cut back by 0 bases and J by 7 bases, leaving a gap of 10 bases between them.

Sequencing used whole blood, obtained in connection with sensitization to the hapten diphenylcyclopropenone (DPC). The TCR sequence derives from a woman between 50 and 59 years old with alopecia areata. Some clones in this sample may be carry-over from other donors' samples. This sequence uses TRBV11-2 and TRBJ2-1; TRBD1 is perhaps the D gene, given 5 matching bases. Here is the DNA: TGTGCCAGCAGCTTAGAGGGCAGGGTGAATGAGCAGTTCTTC. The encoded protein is CASSLEGRVNEQFF.